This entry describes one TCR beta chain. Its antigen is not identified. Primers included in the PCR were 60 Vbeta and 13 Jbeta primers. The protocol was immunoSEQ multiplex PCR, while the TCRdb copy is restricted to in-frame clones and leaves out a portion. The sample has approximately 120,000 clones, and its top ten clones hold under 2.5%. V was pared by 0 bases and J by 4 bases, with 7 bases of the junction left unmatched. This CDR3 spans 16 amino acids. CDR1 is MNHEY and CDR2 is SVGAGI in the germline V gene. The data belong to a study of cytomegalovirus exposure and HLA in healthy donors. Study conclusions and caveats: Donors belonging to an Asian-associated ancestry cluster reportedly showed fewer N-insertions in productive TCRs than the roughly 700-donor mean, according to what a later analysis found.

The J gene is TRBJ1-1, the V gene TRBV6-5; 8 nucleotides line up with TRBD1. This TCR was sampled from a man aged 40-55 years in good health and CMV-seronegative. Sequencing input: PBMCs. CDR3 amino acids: CASSYSPWTGTTEAFF. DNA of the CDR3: TGTGCCAGCAGTTACTCGCCTTGGACAGGGACCACTGAAGCTTTCTTT.